This T cell receptor (beta chain) was captured in a study of CD8+ T cells in alopecia areata. Across the whole study: It was oral tofacitinib, at 5 to 10 mg twice daily, that treated patients received.

CDR3 length: 15 residues. V shed 0 bases and J 4 bases; nucleotides not matched to a gene: 5. CDR1 is SGDLS, CDR2 YYNGEE, per germline. Researchers gathered lesional scalp punch biopsies and peripheral blood from patients with alopecia areata. As regards this clone: Its matching antigen is unknown. The same CDR3 arises from other DNA sequences in this sample as well.

General observations from the study: Among patients, TCR sharing was less clear than in mice, a difference possibly due in part to HLA diversity in the patient population. Sequence data from scalp samples additionally include resident alphabeta T cells of normal skin.

Sequencing used cDNA as its template, made by extracting RNA and reverse transcribing it. TCRdb's copy holds only in-frame clones and misses some; the assay was immunoSEQ multiplex PCR. In the table there are under 25,000 clones, about 70% of which are singletons. The TCR comes from a human donor with alopecia areata. This sequence joins TRBV9 and TRBJ2-5; 8 nucleotides line up with TRBD2. Sequenced here: skin, sampled at week 0. This chain's CDR3 is CASSVDSGAGETQYF. DNA of the CDR3: TGTGCCAGCAGCGTAGATAGCGGGGCGGGAGAGACCCAGTACTTC.